The 16 T cell receptor beta chains reported below all come from one sample, sequenced in a study of CD8 T cells in ankylosing spondylitis. Each CDR3 protein gets one entry after TCRdb re-called the 5' RACE reads with MiXCR. The data show over 450,000 distinct CDR3 sequences, approximately 12% seen once. Antigen specificity for these receptors is unknown. Study observations and caveats: A TCR beta motif of eight highly homologous variants appeared characteristic of ankylosing spondylitis blood.

Source material: blood, either unsorted or a sorted T cell fraction (not recorded which). The receptors come from a male donor with ankylosing spondylitis.

There are many counts of this clonotype. This chain uses TRBV5-5 with TRBJ2-5, with D perhaps assigned TRBD1 or TRBD2 (6 bases each). The CDR3 covers 15 residues. Trimming cost V 0 bases and J 5 bases, with 14 bases left between them. CDR1 SGHKS and CDR2 YYEKEE come from the germline V gene (reference sequence). CDR3 nucleotide sequence: TGTGCCAGCAGCTTGGAAGGGGGGTATTCGGAGACCCAGTACTTC. Encoded protein: CASSLEGGYSETQYF. Looking up the rest from reference TRBV5-5 and TRBJ2-5 gives the full variable domain: DAGVTQSPTHLIKTRGQQVTLRCSPISGHKSVSWYQQVLGQGPQFIFQYYEKEERGRGNFPDRFSARQFPNYSSELNVNALLLGDSALYLCASSLEGGYSETQYFGPGTRLLVL.

There are a few counts of this clonotype. The J gene is TRBJ2-7, the V gene TRBV7-2; D not certain. This CDR3 comprises 15 residues. Germline-derived CDR1 and CDR2 are SGHTA and FQGNSA. Trimming pared 3 bases from V and 3 bases from J, leaving 15 bases between. This CDR3 reads CASSFGVEIGYEQYV. The CDR3 region has the DNA TGTGCCAGCAGCTTTGGGGTCGAGATCGGCTACGAGCAGTACGTC.

This chain connects TRBV5-1 to TRBJ1-2, with TRBD1 matching 8 bases. From germline, CDR1 is SGHRS and CDR2 YFSETQ. The junction had 16 bases not matched to a gene; V was cut back by 0 bases and J by 6 bases. The CDR3 covers 18 residues. The CDR3: CASSLGTGRRISTDGYTF. In nucleotides, the CDR3 is TGCGCCAGCAGCTTGGGGACAGGGAGGAGGATAAGCACGGATGGCTACACCTTC.

This clonotype was counted only a few times. The V and J genes are TRBV7-8 and TRBJ2-3; D remains unclear. Germline CDR1 reads SGHVS; CDR2 reads FQNEAQ. The V gene lost 5 bases and the J gene lost 1 base, with 16 bases spanning the gap. The CDR3 is made up of 16 amino acids. CDR3 sequence reads: CASSPIIVWGTDTQYF. The CDR3 DNA sequence: TGTGCCAGCAGCCCCATTATAGTGTGGGGCACAGATACGCAGTATTTT. Together with reference TRBV7-8 and TRBJ2-3, the CDR3 gives the full variable domain: GAGVSQSPRYKVAKRGQDVALRCDPISGHVSLFWYQQALGQGPEFLTYFQNEAQLDKSGLPSDRFFAERPEGSVSTLKIQRTQQEDSAVYLCASSPIIVWGTDTQYFGPGTRLTVL.

About this clonotype itself: This clone may be a read error of a much larger clone one base away. This chain joins TRBV4-2 and TRBJ1-1; D unclear. The germline V gene has CDR1 LGHNA and CDR2 YNFKEQ. This CDR3 region has 15 residues. Trimming took off 1 base at V and 3 bases at J, with 12 bases between the two ends. This chain's CDR3 is CASSQGVAYDTEAFF. The CDR3, as DNA: TGTGCCAGCAGCCAAGGGGTTGCGTATGACACTGAAGCTTTCTTT.

The chain links TRBV7-9 to TRBJ1-2; TRBD1 matches at 10 bases. Trimming cost V 2 bases and J 5 bases; bases outside gene matches: 8. Per the germline V gene, CDR1 is SEHNR and CDR2 is FQNEAQ (reference sequence). The CDR3 extends over 16 amino acids. The CDR3 DNA reads as TGTGCCAGCAGCTTAAAAGGGACAGGGGAACGTTATGGCTACACCTTC. It specifies CASSLKGTGERYGYTF.

The V call is TRBV20-1, the J call TRBJ2-5, with TRBD1 matching 7 bases. V lost 8 bases and J lost 0; bases outside the gene matches: 9. The germline V gene encodes CDR1 DFQATT and CDR2 SNEGSKA (reference sequence). CDR3 length equals 14 residues. The CDR3 region is CSTQTTGYQETQYF. CDR3 coding DNA: TGCAGTACCCAAACGACAGGGTACCAAGAGACCCAGTACTTC.

V and J are TRBV20-1 and TRBJ2-2; 8 nucleotides align to TRBD2. J was trimmed by 3 bases and V by 5 bases; bases with no gene match: 11. CDR1 and CDR2 (germline): DFQATT, SNEGSKA (reference sequence). The CDR3 sequence is 16 residues long. The CDR3 here is CSADLAGNSDTGELFF. CDR3 DNA sequence: TGCAGTGCTGATTTAGCGGGAAACAGTGACACCGGGGAGCTGTTTTTT.

This clonotype was detected only a few times. The CDR3 DNA reads as TGTGCCAGCAGCTTTAGGGGGACCCCCACAGATACGCAGTATTTT. Encoded protein: CASSFRGTPTDTQYF. V gene TRBV11-2 combines with J gene TRBJ2-3; possible D gene TRBD1, 6 bases. The CDR3 has 15 residues. The V gene lost 3 bases and the J gene lost 2 bases, with 12 bases spanning the gap. Germline V gives CDR1 SGHAT, CDR2 FQNNGV.

The chain couples TRBV20-1 to TRBJ1-5; tentatively, D is TRBD1 (6 bases). V dropped 4 bases and J dropped 2 bases, with 18 bases sitting between them. The length of the CDR3 is 16 residues. The germline CDR1 and CDR2 sequences are DFQATT and SNEGSKA (reference sequence). CDR3 DNA: TGCAGTGCTAAACCTCCCCAGGGGAAGGGCAATCAGCCCCAGCATTTT. Protein product: CSAKPPQGKGNQPQHF.

The CDR3 is CASSHRGAGRPYGYTF. The DNA of the CDR3 is TGTGCCAGCAGCCACCGCGGGGCGGGGAGGCCCTATGGCTACACCTTC. The chain couples TRBV4-2 to TRBJ1-2; D is possibly TRBD1 (5 bases). The V end was cut by 3 bases, the J end by 4 bases, with 18 bases between. Germline CDR1 LGHNA, CDR2 YNFKEQ. The CDR3 runs to 16 residues.

This clonotype has a count of ten or more. The rearrangement joins TRBV5-6 to TRBJ2-7; 9 bases fit TRBD1. The V gene's germline CDR1 is SGHDT and CDR2 YYEEEE. The CDR3 is 15 residues long. The ends lost 4 bases at V and 3 bases at J; junction bases unmatched: 8. CDR3 nucleotides: TGTGCCAGCAGCCGGGGACAGGGACGGGACTACGAGCAGTACTTC. This codes for CASSRGQGRDYEQYF.

This chain joins TRBV5-4 and TRBJ1-3; no clear D gene. The length of the CDR3 is 15 residues. The germline V gene has CDR1 SGHNT and CDR2 YYREEE (reference sequence). V was shortened by 4 bases and J by 0 bases, with 11 bases between the two germline ends. The CDR3 region is CASSMQRDSGNTIYF. The CDR3 nucleotides read TGTGCCAGCAGCATGCAGCGAGACTCTGGAAACACCATATATTTT.

The chain uses TRBV7-8 and TRBJ2-3; 14 nucleotides match TRBD2. There are 16 residues in the CDR3. Germline-derived CDR1 and CDR2 are SGHVS and FQNEAQ. Trimming removed 6 bases from V and 4 bases from J; junction bases left unmatched: 6. CDR3 coding DNA: TGTGCCAGCAGGCCAGGACTAGCGGGAGGCGCAGATACGCAGTATTTT. Encoded protein: CASRPGLAGGADTQYF.

The rearrangement joins TRBV5-1 to TRBJ2-7; 13 bases map to TRBD2. With V trimmed by 0 bases and J by 3 bases, 6 bases remained unmatched. CDR1 and CDR2 from the germline V gene are SGHRS and YFSETQ. The CDR3 sequence is 17 residues long. The CDR3 is CASSLGGTSGIYYEQYF. The CDR3 nucleotides read TGCGCCAGCAGCTTGGGGGGGACTAGCGGGATATACTACGAGCAGTACTTC.

This clonotype turned up a few times. This chain joins TRBV7-9 and TRBJ2-5; TRBD2 aligns across 9 bases. The CDR3 extends over 15 amino acids. J gave up 1 base and V 5 bases, and 5 bases lay outside the gene matches. Germline CDR1 is SEHNR and CDR2 is FQNEAQ (reference sequence). CDR3 loop: CASSPGLATQETQYF. The CDR3 coding sequence is TGTGCCAGCAGCCCAGGACTAGCGACCCAAGAGACCCAGTACTTC.